This T cell receptor beta chain was retrieved from a study of early T cells in non-severe SARS-CoV-2 infection. TCRdb ran MiXCR on the 5' RACE reads and lists one entry per CDR3 protein. The table has 75,000 or so distinct CDR3 sequences, 12% seen once. Germline V CDR1 and CDR2: SGDLS, YYNGEE. With V trimmed by 1 base and J by 7 bases, 11 bases remained unmatched. The CDR3 length is 15 residues. This clonotype was seen many times. This sequence was found in an adult who was a healthcare worker with PCR-confirmed SARS-CoV-2 infection or an uninfected control (not recorded which). The sequencing input was whole blood. The chain joins TRBV9 to TRBJ2-7; TRBD2 agrees at 7 bases. The CDR3: CASSVMAGVTDEQYF. The CDR3 coding sequence is TGTGCCAGCAGCGTAATGGCGGGAGTAACGGATGAGCAGTACTTC.